This TCR beta chain was sequenced during a study of T-cell reconstitution after alpha-beta-depleted transplantation in children. Regarding the study as a whole: Some patients owed their high day-60 TCRbeta diversity to surviving recipient T cells and thymic progenitors. Reportedly, alpha-beta T cells present about two months post-transplant originated from several hundred expanded clones of graft origin. Diversity and T-cell counts at one year after transplant derived mostly from new T cells.

The table lists this clonotype with many counts. Its antigen is as yet unknown. The library targeted TCRbeta and was prepared with unique molecular identifiers. TCRdb reprocessed the PCR reads with MiXCR, giving one entry per CDR3 protein. The data contain 250,000 to 300,000 distinct CDR3 sequences, roughly 10% of them singletons. The CDR3 has 14 residues. Germline loops: CDR1 DFQATT, CDR2 SNEGSKA (reference sequence). V lost 6 bases to trimming and J lost 9 bases, with 21 bases between them. The rearrangement joins TRBV20-1 to TRBJ1-3, with D maybe TRBD1 (6 bases). The clonotype was recovered from a male patient aged 2-15 years who had a stem cell transplant for chronic granulomatous disease, so the T cells may come from the graft donor. The material was peripheral blood, obtained 180 days after TCRalphabeta/CD19-depleted stem cell transplant. The CDR3 nucleotides are TGCAGTGCCGAGGGGGGGATAGCAGACAGCACCATATATTTT. Translation gives CSAEGGIADSTIYF.